These T cell receptor beta chains were read from a single sample in a study of blood T cells in healthy people across ages. TCRdb analysed the 5' RACE reads with MiXCR anew, one entry per CDR3 protein. Among about 590,000 distinct CDR3 sequences listed, about 30% were seen once. The sample was blood. These TCRs come from a woman older than 75 in good health. The CDR3 runs from the conserved cysteine through the conserved F or W. The D gene is left open where the match is weak. The size of a clone is reported for some rows only, either as once, few or many, or as a class for expanded clones.

NA | TRBJ1-5 | TRBV6-5 | many | TGTGCCAGCAGTACAGGGAGCAATCAGCCCCAGCATTTT | CASSTGSNQPQHF
NA | TRBJ2-5 | TRBV28 | many | TGTGCCAGCAGTGGGGGGGACAGGAGGTACCAAGAGACCCAGTACTTC | CASSGGDRRYQETQYF
NA | TRBJ2-1 | TRBV6-5 | many | TGTGCCAGCAGTTACCAGGTCCCGCCCGGGAGTGAGCAGTTCTTC | CASSYQVPPGSEQFF
NA | TRBJ1-1 | TRBV5-1 | few | TGCGCCAGCAGCTTGGACGGACAAGGGGTAAACACTGAAGCTTTCTTT | CASSLDGQGVNTEAFF
TRBD2 | TRBJ2-3 | TRBV4-2 | many | TGTGCCAGCAGCCAAGATGGCCTAGCGGGCCCGACTAGCACAGATACGCAGTATTTT | CASSQDGLAGPTSTDTQYF
NA | TRBJ2-7 | TRBV6-5 | few | TGTGCCAGCAGTTATTCGGCGGCAGGGGAATTAAACGAGCAGTACTTC | CASSYSAAGELNEQYF
NA | TRBJ2-1 | TRBV5-1 | NA | TGCGCCAGCATGGGCGGGGTAAACTACAATGAGCAGTTCTTC | CASMGGVNYNEQFF
NA | TRBJ2-1 | TRBV7-3 | NA | TGTGCCAGCAGCCTCCAGGGGGGCACCTACAATGAGCAGTTCTTC | CASSLQGGTYNEQFF
NA | TRBJ1-1 | TRBV10-3 | NA | TGTGCCATCAGCCGAGGGACACCCGCTGAAGCTTTCTTT | CAISRGTPAEAFF
NA | TRBJ2-5 | TRBV7-2 | many | TGTGCCAGCAGCTTACCCCGGGAGACCCAGTACTTC | CASSLPRETQYF
NA | TRBJ2-7 | TRBV2 | NA | TGTGCCGTAACCGGGACCGATTCCTACGAGCAGTACTTC | CAVTGTDSYEQYF
TRBD1 | TRBJ1-3 | TRBV5-1 | NA | TGCGCCAGCAGCTCGGCGGGACAGTTGTCTGGAAACACCATATATTTT | CASSSAGQLSGNTIYF
TRBD1 | TRBJ2-2 | TRBV19 | once | TGTGCCAGTAGTTACGCGGGACAGGGGAGCACCGGGGAGCTGTTTTTT | CASSYAGQGSTGELFF
NA | TRBJ2-7 | TRBV5-4 | many | TGTGCCAGCACCCCCGGGGGTCCCCTCGGCGAGCAGTACTTC | CASTPGGPLGEQYF
TRBD1 | TRBJ2-3 | TRBV7-7 | many | TGTGCTAGCAGCCTCACTTCCGACAGGGAAAATACGCAGTATTTT | CASSLTSDRENTQYF
NA | TRBJ1-5 | TRBV9 | many | TGTGCCAGCAGCGAACCCCGGATGCTGGTTAGCAATCAGCCCCAGCATTTT | CASSEPRMLVSNQPQHF
NA | TRBJ2-7 | TRBV28 | NA | TGTGCCAGCAGTTCCTCCGGGACAAGCTCCTACGAGCAGTACTTC | CASSSSGTSSYEQYF
TRBD1 | TRBJ2-3 | TRBV15 | many | TGTGCCACCAGCAAAGACAGGGGGCTAGGAGATACGCAGTATTTT | CATSKDRGLGDTQYF
NA | TRBJ1-6 | TRBV6-5 | NA | TGTGCCAGCAGTCGGTTAGACCGAACGAATAATTCACCCCTCCACTTT | CASSRLDRTNNSPLHF
TRBD1 | TRBJ2-2 | TRBV5-1 | NA | TGCGCCAGCAGCCGGTCAGGGGGCACCGGGGAGCTGTTTTTT | CASSRSGGTGELFF
NA | TRBJ1-5 | TRBV7-8 | NA | TGTGCCAGCAGCCAAGACGGGCCGAATCAGCCCCAGCATTTT | CASSQDGPNQPQHF
NA | TRBJ2-3 | TRBV12-3/TRBV12-4 | NA | TGTGCCAGCAGTTTAGAGGGCGTGAGCGCAGATACGCAGTATTTT | CASSLEGVSADTQYF
NA | TRBJ2-1 | TRBV12-3/TRBV12-4 | NA | TGTGCCAGCAGTTTAAAGATACTGGGACATGGGGCCAATGAGCAGTTCTTC | CASSLKILGHGANEQFF
NA | TRBJ1-2 | TRBV27 | few | TGTGCCAGCAGGGAAACAGGGCACTATGGCTACACCTTC | CASRETGHYGYTF
NA | TRBJ2-7 | TRBV27 | many | TGTGCCAGCAGTCCGACCGGGACACCGATCTACGAGCAGTACTTC | CASSPTGTPIYEQYF